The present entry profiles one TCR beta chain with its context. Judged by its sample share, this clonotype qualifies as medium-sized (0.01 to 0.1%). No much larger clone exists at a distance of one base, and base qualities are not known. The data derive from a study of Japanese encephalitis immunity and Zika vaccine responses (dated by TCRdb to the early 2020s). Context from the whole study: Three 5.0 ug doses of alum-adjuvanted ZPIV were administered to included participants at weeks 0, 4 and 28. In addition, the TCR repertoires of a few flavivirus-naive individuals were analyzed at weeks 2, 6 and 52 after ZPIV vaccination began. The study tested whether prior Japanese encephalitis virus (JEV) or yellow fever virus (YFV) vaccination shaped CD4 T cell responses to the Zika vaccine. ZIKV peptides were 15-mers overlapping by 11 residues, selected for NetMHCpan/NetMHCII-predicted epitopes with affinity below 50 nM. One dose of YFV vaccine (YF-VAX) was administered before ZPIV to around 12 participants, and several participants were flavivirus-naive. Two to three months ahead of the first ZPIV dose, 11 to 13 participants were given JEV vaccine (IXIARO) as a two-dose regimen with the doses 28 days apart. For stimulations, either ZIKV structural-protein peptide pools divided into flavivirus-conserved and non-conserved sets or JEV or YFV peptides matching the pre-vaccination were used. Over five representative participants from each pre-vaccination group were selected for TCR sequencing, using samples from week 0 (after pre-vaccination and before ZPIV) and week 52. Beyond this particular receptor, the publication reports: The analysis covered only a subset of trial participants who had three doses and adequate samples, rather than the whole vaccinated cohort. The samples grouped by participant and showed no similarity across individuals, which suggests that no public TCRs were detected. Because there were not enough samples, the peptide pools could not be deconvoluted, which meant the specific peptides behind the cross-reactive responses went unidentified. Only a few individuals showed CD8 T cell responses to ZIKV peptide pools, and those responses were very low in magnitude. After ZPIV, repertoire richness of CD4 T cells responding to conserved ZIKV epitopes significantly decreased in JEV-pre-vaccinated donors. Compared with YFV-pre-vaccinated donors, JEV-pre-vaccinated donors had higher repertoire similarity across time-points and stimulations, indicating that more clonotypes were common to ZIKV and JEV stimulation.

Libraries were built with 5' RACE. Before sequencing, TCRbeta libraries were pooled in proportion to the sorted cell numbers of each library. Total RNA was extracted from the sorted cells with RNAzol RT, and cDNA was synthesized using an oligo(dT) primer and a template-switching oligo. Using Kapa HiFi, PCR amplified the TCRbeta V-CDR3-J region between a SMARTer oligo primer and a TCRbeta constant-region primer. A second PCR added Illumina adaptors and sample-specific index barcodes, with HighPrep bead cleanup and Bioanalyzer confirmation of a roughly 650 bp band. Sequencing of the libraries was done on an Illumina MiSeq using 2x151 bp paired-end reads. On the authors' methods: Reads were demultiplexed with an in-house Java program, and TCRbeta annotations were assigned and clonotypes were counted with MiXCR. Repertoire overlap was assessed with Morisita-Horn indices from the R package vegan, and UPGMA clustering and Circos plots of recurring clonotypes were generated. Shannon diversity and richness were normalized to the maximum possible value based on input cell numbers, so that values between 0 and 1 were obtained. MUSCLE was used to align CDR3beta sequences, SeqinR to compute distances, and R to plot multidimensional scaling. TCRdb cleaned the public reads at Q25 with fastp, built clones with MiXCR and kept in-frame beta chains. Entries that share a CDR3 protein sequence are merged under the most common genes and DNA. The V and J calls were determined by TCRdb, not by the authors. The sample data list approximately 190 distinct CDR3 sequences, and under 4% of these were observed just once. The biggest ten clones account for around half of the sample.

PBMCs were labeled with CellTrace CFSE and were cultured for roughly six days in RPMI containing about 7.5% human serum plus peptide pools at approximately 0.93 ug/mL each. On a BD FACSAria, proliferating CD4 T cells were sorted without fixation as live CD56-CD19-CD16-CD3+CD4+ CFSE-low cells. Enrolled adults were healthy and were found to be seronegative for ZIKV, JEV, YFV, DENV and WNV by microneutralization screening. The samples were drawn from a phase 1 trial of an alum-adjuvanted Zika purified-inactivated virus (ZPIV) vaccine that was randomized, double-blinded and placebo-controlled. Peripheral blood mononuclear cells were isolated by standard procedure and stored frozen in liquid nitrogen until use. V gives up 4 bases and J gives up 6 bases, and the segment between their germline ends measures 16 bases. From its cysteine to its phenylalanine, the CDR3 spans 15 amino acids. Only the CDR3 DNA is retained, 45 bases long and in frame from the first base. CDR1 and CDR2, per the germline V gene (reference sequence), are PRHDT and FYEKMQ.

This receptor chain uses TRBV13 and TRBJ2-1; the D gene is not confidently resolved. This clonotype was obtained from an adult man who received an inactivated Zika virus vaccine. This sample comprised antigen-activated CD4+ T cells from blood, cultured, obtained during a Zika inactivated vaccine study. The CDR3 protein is CASSSGSGRTNEQFF. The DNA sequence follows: TGTGCCAGCAGCTCCGGGTCTGGGCGTACCAATGAGCAGTTCTTC.